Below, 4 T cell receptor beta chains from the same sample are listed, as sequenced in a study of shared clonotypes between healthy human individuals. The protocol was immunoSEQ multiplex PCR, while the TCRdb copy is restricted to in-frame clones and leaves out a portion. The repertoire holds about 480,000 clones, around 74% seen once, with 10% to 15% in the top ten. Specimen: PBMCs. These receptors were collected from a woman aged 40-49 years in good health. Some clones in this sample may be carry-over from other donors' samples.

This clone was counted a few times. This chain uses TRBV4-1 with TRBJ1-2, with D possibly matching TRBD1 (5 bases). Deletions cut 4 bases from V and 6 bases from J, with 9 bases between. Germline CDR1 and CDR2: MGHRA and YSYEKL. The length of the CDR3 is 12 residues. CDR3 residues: CASSRSGDGYTF. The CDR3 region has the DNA TGCGCCAGCAGCCGATCGGGGGATGGCTACACCTTC.

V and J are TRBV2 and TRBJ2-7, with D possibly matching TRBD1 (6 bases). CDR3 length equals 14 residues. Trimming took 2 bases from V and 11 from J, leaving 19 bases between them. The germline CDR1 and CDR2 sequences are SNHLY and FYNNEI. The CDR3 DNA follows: TGTGCCAGCAGTGAACCTTCTAACAGGGACCGTGAGTACTTC. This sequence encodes CASSEPSNRDREYF.

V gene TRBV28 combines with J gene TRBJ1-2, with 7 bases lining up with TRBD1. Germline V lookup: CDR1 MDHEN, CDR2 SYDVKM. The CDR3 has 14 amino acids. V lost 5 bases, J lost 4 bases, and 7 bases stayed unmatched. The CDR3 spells CASSPGGLGYGYTF. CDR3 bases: TGTGCCAGCAGTCCAGGGGGTTTGGGCTATGGCTACACCTTC.

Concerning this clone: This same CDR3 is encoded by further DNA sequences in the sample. The CDR3 DNA is TGCGCCAGCAGCTTGGTTCTAGCGGGATCCACAGATACGCAGTATTTT. Translating it yields CASSLVLAGSTDTQYF. This sequence joins TRBV5-1 and TRBJ2-3; TRBD2 matches 9 bases. The CDR3 extends over 16 amino acids. CDR1 is SGHRS and CDR2 is YFSETQ in the germline V gene. V dropped 0 bases and J dropped 2; count of bases not matched to a gene: 4.